This T cell receptor (beta chain) was obtained from a study of T cell responses to AZD1222 COVID-19 vaccine. Sequencing was performed with immunoSEQ multiplex PCR; in TCRdb, only in-frame clones are kept and a portion is missing. The sample holds over 95,000 clones, approximately 94% seen once. The V segment lost 3 bases and the J segment 4 bases; nucleotides outside the gene matches: 7. Per germline, CDR1 SGHRS and CDR2 YFSETQ. This CDR3 comprises 16 residues. This receptor was taken from an adult in good health. The chain employs TRBV5-1 and TRBJ1-3, with 10 bases identical to TRBD1. Sequencing used peripheral blood, obtained on day 0 of AZD1222 vaccination. In DNA form, the CDR3 reads TGCGCCAGCAGCTCCTCCGGGACAGGGGTAGGAAACACCATATATTTT. Its translation is CASSSSGTGVGNTIYF. Together with reference TRBV5-1 and TRBJ1-3, the CDR3 gives the full variable domain: KAGVTQTPRYLIKTRGQQVTLSCSPISGHRSVSWYQQTPGQGLQFLFEYFSETQRNKGNFPGRFSGRQFSNSRSEMNVSTLELGDSALYLCASSSSGTGVGNTIYFGEGSWLTVV.